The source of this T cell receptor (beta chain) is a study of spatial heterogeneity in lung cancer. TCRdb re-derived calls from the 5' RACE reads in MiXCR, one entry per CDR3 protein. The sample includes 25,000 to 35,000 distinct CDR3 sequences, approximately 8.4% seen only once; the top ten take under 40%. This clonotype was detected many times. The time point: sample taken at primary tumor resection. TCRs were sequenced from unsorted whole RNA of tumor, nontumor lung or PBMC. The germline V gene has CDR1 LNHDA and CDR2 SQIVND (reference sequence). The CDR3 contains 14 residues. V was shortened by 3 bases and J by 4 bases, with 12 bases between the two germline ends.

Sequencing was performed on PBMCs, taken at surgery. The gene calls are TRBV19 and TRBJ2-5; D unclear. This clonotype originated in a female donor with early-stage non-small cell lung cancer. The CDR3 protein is CASSMSGIRETQYF. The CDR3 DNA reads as TGTGCCAGTAGTATGTCCGGAATTAGAGAGACCCAGTACTTC.